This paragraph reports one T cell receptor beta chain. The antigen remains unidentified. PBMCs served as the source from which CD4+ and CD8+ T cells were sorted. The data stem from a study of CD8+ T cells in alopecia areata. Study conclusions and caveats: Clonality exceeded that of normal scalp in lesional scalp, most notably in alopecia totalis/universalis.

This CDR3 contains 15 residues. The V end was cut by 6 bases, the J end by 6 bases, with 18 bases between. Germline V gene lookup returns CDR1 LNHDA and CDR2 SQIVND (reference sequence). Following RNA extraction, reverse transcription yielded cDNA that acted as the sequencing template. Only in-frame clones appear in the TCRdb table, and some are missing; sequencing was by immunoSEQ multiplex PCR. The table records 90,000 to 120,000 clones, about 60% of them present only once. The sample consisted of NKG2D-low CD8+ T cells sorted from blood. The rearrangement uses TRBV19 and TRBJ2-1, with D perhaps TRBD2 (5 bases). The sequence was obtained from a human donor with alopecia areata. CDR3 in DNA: TGTGCCAGTAGCCCCGCCGGGGTCCCCCTCAATGAGCAGTTCTTC. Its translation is CASSPAGVPLNEQFF. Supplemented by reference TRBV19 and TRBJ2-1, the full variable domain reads DGGITQSPKYLFRKEGQNVTLSCEQNLNHDAMYWYRQDPGQGLRLIYYSQIVNDFQKGDIAEGYSVSREKKESFPLTVTSAQKNPTAFYLCASSPAGVPLNEQFFGPGTRLTVL.